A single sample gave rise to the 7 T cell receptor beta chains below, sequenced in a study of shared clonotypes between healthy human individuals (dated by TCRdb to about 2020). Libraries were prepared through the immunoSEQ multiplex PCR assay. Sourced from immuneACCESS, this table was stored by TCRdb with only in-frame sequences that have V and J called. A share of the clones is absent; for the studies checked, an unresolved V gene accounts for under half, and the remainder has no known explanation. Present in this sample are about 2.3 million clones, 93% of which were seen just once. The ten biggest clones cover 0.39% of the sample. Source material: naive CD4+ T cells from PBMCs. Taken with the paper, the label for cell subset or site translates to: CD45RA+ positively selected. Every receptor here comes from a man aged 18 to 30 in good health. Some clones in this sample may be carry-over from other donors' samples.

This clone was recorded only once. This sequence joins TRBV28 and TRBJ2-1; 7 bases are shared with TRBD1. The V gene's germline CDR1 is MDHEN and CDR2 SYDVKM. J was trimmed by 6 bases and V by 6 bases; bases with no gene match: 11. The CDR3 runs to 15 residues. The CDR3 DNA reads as TGTGCCAGCAGGCCCTTGGCCAAGGGGGCCAATGAGCAGTTCTTC. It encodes CASRPLAKGANEQFF.

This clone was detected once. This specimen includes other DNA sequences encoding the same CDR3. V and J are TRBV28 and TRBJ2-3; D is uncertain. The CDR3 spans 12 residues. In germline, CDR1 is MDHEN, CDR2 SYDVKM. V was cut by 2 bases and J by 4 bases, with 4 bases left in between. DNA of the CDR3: TGTGCCAGCAGTTTACGGCCAGATACGCAGTATTTT. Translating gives CASSLRPDTQYF.

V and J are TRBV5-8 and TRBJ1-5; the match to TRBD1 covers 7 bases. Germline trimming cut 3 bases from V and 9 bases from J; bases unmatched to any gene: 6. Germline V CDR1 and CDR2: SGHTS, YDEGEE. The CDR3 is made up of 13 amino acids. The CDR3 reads CASSSDRPRPQHF. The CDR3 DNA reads TGTGCCAGCAGCTCGGACAGGCCTCGGCCCCAGCATTTT.

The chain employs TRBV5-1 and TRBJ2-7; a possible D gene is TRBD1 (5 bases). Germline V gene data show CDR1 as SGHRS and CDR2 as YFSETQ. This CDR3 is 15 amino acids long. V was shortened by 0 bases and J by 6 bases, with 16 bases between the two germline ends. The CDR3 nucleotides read TGCGCCAGCAGCTTGGAACCAGGGTCTGGTGCCGAGCAGTACTTC. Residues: CASSLEPGSGAEQYF.

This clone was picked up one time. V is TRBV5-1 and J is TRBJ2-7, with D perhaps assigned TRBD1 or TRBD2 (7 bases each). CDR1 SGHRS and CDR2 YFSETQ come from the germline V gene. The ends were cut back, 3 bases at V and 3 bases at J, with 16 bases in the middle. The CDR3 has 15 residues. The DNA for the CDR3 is TGCGCCAGCAGCTCCGGGGGGAGGGGGCGCTACGAGCAGTACTTC. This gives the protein CASSSGGRGRYEQYF.

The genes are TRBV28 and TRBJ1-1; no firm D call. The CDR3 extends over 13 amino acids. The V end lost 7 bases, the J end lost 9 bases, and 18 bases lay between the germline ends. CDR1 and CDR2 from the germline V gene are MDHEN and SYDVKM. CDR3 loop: CASTLSGEEKAFF. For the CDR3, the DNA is TGTGCCAGCACACTCTCCGGGGAGGAGAAAGCTTTCTTT. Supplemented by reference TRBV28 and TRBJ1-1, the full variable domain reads DVKVTQSSRYLVKRTGEKVFLECVQDMDHENMFWYRQDPGLGLRLIYFSYDVKMKEKGDIPEGYSVSREKKERFSLILESASTNQTSMYLCASTLSGEEKAFFGQGTRLTVV.

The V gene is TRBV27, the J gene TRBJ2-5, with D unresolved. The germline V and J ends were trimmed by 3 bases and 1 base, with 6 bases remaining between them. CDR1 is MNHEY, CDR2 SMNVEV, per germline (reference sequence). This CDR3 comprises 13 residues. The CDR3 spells CASSFSSQETQYF. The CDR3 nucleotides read TGTGCCAGCAGTTTTTCCAGCCAAGAGACCCAGTACTTC.